This TCR beta chain was recorded in a study of blood T cell repertoires in COVID-19. Background on the study: Researchers got acute and convalescent COVID-19 samples from the United States, Italy and Spain. The cDNA or gDNA used as material had been derived from T cells, B-cell-depleted T cells, or PBMCs.

CDR3 length equals 17 residues. The V and J ends lost 3 bases and 5 bases, in that order; junction bases with no gene match: 15. The germline gives CDR1 SGHRS, CDR2 YFSETQ. Authors' processing steps: Nucleated cell counts were estimated from reference gene primer amplification. Assay: immunoSEQ multiplex PCR; the TCRdb copy retains only in-frame clones and omits some. D and trimming were read from the DNA, whereas the V and J calls and clone size are those reported in that table. The repertoire holds about 190,000 clones, approximately 91% seen once, with around 6.6% in the top ten. V and J are TRBV5-1 and TRBJ1-1; 8 bases map to TRBD1. The sequencing sample was made of peripheral blood. The clonotype was recovered from a woman in her thirties or forties who had recovered from COVID-19. CDR3 region: CASSSKYPRGRKTEAFF. CDR3 coding DNA: TGCGCCAGCAGCTCCAAATACCCCAGGGGGCGCAAGACTGAAGCTTTCTTT.